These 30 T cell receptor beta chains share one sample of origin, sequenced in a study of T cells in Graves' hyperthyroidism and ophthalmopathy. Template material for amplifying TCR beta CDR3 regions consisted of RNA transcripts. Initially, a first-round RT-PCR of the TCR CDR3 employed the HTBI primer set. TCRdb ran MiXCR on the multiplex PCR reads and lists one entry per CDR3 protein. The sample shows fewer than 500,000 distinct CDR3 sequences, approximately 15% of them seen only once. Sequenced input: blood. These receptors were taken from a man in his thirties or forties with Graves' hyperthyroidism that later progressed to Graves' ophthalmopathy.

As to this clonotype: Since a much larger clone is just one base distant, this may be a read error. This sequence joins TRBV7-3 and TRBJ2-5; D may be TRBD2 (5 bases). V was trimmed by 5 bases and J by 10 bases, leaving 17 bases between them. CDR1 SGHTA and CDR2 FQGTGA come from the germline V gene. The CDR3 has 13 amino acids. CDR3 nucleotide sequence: TGTGCCAGCAGCGTCTACGGCCAAGGGAGCCAGTACTTC. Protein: CASSVYGQGSQYF.

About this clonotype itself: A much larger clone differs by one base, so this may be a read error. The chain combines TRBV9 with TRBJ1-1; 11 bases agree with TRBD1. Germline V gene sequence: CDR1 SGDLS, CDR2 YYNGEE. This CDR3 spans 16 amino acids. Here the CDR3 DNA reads TGTGCCAGCAGCCCCAGGACAGGGGGCTTCGGCACTGAAGCTATCTTT. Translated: CASSPRTGGFGTEAIF.

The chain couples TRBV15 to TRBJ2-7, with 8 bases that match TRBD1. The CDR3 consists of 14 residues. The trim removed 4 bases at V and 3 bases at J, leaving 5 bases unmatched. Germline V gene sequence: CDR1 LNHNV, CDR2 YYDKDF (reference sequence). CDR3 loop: CATSTRTGSYEQYF. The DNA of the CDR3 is TGTGCCACCAGCACAAGGACAGGGAGCTACGAGCAGTACTTC.

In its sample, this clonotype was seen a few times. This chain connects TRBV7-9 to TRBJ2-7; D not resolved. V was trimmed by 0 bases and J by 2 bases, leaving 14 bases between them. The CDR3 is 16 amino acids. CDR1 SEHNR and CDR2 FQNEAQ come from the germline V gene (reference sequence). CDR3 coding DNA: TGTGCCAGCAGCTTAGCTCCGTCCAGAGCCACCTACGAGCAGTACTTC. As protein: CASSLAPSRATYEQYF. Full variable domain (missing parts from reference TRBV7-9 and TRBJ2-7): DTGVSQNPRHKITKRGQNVTFRCDPISEHNRLYWYRQTLGQGPEFLTYFQNEAQLEKSRLLSDRFSAERPKGSFSTLEIQRTEQGDSAMYLCASSLAPSRATYEQYFGPGTRLTVT.

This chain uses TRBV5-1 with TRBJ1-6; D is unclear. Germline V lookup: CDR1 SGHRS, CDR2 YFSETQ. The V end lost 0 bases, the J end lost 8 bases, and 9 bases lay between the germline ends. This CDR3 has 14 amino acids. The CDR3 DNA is TGCGCCAGCAGCTTGGTTCGGTTGGATTCACCCCTCCACTTT. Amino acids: CASSLVRLDSPLHF.

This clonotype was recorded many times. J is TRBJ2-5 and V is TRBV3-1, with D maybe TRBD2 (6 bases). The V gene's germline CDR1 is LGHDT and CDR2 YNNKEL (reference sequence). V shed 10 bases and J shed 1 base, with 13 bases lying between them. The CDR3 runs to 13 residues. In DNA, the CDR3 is TGTGCCACAAACGGAGGGGTCCAAGAGACCCAGTACTTC. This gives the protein CATNGGVQETQYF.

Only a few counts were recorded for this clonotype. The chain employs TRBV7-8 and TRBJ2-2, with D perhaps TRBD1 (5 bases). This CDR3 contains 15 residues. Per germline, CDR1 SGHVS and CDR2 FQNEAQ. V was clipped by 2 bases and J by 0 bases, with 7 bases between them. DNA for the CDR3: TGTGCCAGCAGCTTAACGACAGCGAACACCGGGGAGCTGTTTTTT. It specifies CASSLTTANTGELFF. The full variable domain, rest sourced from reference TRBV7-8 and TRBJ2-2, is GAGVSQSPRYKVAKRGQDVALRCDPISGHVSLFWYQQALGQGPEFLTYFQNEAQLDKSGLPSDRFFAERPEGSVSTLKIQRTQQEDSAVYLCASSLTTANTGELFFGEGSRLTVL.

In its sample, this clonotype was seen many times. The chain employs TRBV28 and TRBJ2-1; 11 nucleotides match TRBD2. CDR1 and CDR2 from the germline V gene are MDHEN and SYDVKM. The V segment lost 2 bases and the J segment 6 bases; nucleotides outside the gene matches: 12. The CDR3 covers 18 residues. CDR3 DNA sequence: TGTGCCAGCAGTTTAGATTTTTTCGCTAGCGGGGGGATCAATGAGCAGTTCTTC. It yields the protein CASSLDFFASGGINEQFF.

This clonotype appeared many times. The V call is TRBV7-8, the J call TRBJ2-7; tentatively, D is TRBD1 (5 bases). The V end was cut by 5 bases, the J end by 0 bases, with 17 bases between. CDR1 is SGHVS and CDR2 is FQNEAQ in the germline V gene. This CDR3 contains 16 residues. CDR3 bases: TGTGCCAGCAGCCAGGACACCCATTACACCTCCTACGAGCAGTACTTC. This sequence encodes CASSQDTHYTSYEQYF.

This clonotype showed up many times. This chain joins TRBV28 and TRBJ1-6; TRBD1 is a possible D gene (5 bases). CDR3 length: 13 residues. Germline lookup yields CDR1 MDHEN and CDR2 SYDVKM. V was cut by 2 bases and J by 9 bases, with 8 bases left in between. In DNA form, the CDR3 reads TGTGCCAGCAGTTTACAGGGTTTTTCACCCCTCCACTTT. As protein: CASSLQGFSPLHF.

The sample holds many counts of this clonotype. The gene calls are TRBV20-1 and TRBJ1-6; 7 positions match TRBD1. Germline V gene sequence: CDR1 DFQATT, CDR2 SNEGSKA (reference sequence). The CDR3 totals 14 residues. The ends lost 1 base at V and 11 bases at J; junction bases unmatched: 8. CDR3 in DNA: TGCAGTGCTAGAGTATGGCAGGGGGGAACACCCCTCCACTTT. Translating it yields CSARVWQGGTPLHF.

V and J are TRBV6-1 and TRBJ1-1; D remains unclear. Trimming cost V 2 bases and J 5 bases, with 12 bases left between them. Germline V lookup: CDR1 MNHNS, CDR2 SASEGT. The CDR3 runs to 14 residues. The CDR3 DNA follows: TGTGCCAGCAGTGAATTCACGGCCCCAACTGAAGCTTTCTTT. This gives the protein CASSEFTAPTEAFF.

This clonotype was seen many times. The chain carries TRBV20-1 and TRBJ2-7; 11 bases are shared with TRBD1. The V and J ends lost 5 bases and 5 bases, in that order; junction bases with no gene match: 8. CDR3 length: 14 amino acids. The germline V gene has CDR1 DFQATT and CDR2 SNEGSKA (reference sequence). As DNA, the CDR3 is TGCAGTGCTTCCCGGGACAGGGGGATAAACGAGCAGTACTTC. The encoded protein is CSASRDRGINEQYF.

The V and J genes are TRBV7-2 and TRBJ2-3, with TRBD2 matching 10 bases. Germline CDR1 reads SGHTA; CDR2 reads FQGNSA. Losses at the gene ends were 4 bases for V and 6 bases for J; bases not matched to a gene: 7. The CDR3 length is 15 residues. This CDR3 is CASSWVAGGRDTQYF. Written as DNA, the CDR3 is TGTGCCAGCAGCTGGGTAGCGGGGGGTAGGGATACGCAGTATTTT.

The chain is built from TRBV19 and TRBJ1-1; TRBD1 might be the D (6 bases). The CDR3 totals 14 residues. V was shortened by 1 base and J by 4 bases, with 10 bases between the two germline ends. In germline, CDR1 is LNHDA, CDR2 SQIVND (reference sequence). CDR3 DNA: TGTGCCAGTAGTATAGGCAGGGGATTCACTGAAGCTTTCTTT. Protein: CASSIGRGFTEAFF.

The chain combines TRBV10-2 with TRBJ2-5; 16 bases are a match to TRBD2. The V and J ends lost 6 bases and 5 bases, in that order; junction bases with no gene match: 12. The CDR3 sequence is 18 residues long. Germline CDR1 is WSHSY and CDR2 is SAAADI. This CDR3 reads CASRPNLGLAGGRETQYF. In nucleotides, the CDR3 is TGCGCCAGCAGACCAAATCTGGGACTAGCGGGGGGGCGGGAGACCCAGTACTTC.

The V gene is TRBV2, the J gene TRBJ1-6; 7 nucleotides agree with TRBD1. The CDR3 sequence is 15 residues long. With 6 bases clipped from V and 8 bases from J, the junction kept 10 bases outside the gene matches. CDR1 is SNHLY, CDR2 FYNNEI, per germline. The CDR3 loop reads CASRGSQGGDSPLHF. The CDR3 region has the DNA TGTGCCAGCAGGGGTTCTCAGGGGGGTGATTCACCCCTCCACTTT.

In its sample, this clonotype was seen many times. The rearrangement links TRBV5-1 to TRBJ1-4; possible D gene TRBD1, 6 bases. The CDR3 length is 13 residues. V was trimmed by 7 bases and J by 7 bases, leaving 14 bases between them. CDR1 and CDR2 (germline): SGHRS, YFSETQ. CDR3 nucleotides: TGCGCCAGCCGCCGGGACACCGTTGAAAAACTGTTTTTT. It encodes CASRRDTVEKLFF.

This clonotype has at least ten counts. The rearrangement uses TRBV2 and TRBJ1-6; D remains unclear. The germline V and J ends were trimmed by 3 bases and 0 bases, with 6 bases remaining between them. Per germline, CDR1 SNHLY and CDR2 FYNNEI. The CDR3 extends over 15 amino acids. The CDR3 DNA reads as TGTGCCAGCAGTGACGTGAGCTCCTATAATTCACCCCTCCACTTT. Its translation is CASSDVSSYNSPLHF.

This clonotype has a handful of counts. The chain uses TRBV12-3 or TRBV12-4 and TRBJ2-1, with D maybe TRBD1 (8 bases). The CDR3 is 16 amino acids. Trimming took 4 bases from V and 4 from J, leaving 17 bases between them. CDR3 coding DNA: TGTGCCAGCAGTTACAGGGGGGGCCGTATTTACAATGAGCAGTTCTTC. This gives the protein CASSYRGGRIYNEQFF.

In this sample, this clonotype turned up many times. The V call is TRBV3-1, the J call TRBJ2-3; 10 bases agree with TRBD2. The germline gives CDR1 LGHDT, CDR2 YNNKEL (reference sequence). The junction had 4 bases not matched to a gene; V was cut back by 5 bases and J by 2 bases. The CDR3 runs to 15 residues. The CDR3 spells CASSVGLADTDTQYF. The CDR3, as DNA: TGTGCCAGCAGCGTCGGACTAGCGGACACAGATACGCAGTATTTT.

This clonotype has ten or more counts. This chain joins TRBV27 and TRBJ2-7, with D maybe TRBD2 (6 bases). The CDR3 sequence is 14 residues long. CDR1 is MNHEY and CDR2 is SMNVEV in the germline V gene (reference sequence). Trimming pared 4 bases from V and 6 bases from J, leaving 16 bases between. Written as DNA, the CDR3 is TGTGCCAGCAGTTCCTCGACCGGGGGACTCGAGCAGTACTTC. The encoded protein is CASSSSTGGLEQYF.

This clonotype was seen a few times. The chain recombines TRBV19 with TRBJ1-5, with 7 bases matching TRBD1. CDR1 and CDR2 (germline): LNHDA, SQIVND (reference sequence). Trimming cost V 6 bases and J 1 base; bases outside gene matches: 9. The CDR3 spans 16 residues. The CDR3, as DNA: TGTGCCAGTAGCACGACAGGGATAGGAAGCAATCAGCCCCAGCATTTT. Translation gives CASSTTGIGSNQPQHF.

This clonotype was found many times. The CDR3 region is CASRLTGGGETQYF. CDR3 sequence (DNA): TGTGCCAGCAGACTTACAGGGGGCGGGGAGACCCAGTACTTC. V is TRBV28 and J is TRBJ2-5, with 9 bases identical to TRBD1. The CDR3 sequence is 14 residues long. The V gene end was trimmed by 6 bases and the J gene end by 5 bases; junction bases not matched to a gene: 7. In germline, CDR1 is MDHEN, CDR2 SYDVKM.

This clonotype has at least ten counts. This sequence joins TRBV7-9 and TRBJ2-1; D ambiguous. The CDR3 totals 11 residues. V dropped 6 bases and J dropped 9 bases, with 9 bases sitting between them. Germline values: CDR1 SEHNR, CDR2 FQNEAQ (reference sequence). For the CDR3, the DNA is TGTGCCAGCAGGGCTGGTGGTGAGCAGTTCTTC. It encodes CASRAGGEQFF.

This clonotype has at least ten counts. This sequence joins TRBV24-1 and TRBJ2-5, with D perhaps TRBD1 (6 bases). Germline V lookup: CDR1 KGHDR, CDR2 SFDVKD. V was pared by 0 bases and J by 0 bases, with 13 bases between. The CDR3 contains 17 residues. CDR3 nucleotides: TGTGCCACCAGTGATTTGAGTGGACAGACCTACCAAGAGACCCAGTACTTC. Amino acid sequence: CATSDLSGQTYQETQYF.

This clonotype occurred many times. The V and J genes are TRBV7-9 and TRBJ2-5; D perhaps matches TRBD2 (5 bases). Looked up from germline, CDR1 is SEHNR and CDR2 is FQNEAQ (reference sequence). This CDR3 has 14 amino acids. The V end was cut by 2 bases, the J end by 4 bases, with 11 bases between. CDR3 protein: CASSLRGMRETQYF. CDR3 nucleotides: TGTGCCAGCAGCTTACGAGGGATGAGAGAGACCCAGTACTTC.

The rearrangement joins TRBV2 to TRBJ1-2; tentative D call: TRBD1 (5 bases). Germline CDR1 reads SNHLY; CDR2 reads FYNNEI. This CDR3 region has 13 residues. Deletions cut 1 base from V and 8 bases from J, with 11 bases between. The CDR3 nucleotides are TGTGCCAGCAGTGAAGGGGGGGAAGGGGGCTACACCTTC. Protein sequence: CASSEGGEGGYTF.

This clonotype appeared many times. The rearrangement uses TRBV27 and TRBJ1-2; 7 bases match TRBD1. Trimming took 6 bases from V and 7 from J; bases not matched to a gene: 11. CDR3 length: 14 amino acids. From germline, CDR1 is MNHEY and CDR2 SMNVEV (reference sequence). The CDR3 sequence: CASSPVGTEGGYTF. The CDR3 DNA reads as TGTGCCAGCAGCCCGGTGGGGACAGAGGGTGGCTACACCTTC.

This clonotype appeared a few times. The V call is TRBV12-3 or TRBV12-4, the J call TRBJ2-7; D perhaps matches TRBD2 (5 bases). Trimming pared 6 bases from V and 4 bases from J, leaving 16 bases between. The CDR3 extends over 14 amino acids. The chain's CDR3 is CASRLDTMSYEQYF. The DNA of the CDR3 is TGTGCCAGCAGACTAGACACAATGTCTTACGAGCAGTACTTC.